This entry features one T cell receptor (beta chain) sequence. These data originate in a study of blood T cell repertoires in COVID-19. Study-wide background: Acute-phase and convalescent COVID-19 samples originated in the United States, Italy and Spain.

Using immunoSEQ multiplex PCR, the repertoire was profiled, and TCRdb retains in-frame clones only, with some absent. Of about 70,000 clones listed, roughly 82% are singletons. The receptor's source is a woman aged 60-75 years with acute or convalescent COVID-19. The sequencing input was peripheral blood.

This CDR3 is CASSRRDSTDTQYF. The CDR3 DNA reads TGTGCCAGCAGCCGCCGGGACTCCACAGATACGCAGTATTTT. This chain links TRBV11-2 with TRBJ2-3, with a tentative D call TRBD2 (6 bases). The CDR3 is made up of 14 amino acids. Trimming removed 5 bases at V and 2 bases at J, with 11 bases between. CDR1 and CDR2 (germline): SGHAT, FQNNGV. The full variable domain, with the rest looked up from reference TRBV11-2 and TRBJ2-3, is EAGVAQSPRYKIIEKRQSVAFWCNPISGHATLYWYQQILGQGPKLLIQFQNNGVVDDSQLPKDRFSAERLKGVDSTLKIQPAKLEDSAVYLCASSRRDSTDTQYFGPGTRLTVL.